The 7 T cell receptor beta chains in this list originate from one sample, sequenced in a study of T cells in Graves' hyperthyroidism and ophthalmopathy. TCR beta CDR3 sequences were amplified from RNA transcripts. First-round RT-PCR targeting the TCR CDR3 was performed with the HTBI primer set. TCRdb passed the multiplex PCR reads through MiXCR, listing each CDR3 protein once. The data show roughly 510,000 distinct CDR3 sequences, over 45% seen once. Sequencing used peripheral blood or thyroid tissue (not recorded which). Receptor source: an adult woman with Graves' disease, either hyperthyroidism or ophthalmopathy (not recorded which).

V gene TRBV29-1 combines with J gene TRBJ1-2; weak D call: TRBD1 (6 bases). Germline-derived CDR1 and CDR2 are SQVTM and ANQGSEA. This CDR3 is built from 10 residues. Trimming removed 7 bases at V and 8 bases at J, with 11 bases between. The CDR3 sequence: CSAGRGGYTF. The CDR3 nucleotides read TGCAGCGCTGGGAGGGGGGGCTACACCTTC. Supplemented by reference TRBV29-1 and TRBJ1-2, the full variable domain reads SAVISQKPSRDICQRGTSLTIQCQVDSQVTMMFWYRQQPGQSLTLIATANQGSEATYESGFVIDKFPISRPNLTFSTLTVSNMSPEDSSIYLCSAGRGGYTFGSGTRLTVV.

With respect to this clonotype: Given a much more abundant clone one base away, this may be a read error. CDR3 protein: CASTFGVEQYF. The DNA of the CDR3 is TGTGCCAGCACCTTCGGGGTCGAGCAGTACTTC. V and J are TRBV5-6 and TRBJ2-7; weak D call: TRBD2 (5 bases). Germline CDR1 SGHDT, CDR2 YYEEEE. The V end was cut by 6 bases, the J end by 6 bases, with 10 bases between. This CDR3 region has 11 residues.

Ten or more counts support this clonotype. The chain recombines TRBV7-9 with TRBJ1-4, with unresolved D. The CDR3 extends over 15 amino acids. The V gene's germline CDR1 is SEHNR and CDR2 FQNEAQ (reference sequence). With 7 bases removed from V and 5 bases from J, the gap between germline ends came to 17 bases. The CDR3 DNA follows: TGTGCCAGCACCCTCCTGGCTACGACGAATGAAAAACTGTTTTTT. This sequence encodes CASTLLATTNEKLFF. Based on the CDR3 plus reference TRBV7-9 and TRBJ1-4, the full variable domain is DTGVSQNPRHKITKRGQNVTFRCDPISEHNRLYWYRQTLGQGPEFLTYFQNEAQLEKSRLLSDRFSAERPKGSFSTLEIQRTEQGDSAMYLCASTLLATTNEKLFFGSGTQLSVL.

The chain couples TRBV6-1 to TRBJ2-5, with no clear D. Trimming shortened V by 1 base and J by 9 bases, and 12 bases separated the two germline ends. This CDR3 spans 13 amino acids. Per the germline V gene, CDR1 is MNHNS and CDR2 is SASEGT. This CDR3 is CASSEEPNQPQYF. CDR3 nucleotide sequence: TGTGCCAGCAGTGAAGAACCGAATCAGCCCCAGTACTTC.

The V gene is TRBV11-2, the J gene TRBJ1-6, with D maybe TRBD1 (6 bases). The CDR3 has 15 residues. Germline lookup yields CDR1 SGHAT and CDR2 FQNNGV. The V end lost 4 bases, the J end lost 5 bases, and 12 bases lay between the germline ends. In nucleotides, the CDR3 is TGTGCCAGCAGCTCGACAGGTATCCATAATTCACCCCTCCACTTT. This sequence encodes CASSSTGIHNSPLHF.

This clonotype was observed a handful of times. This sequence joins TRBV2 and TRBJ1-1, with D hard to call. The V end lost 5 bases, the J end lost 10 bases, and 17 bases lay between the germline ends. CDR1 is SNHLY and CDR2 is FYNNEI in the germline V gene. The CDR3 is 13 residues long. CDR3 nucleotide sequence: TGTGCCAGCAGTACCAGCCCGGATCTGGGAGCTTTCTTT. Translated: CASSTSPDLGAFF. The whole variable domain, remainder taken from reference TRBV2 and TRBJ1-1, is EPEVTQTPSHQVTQMGQEVILRCVPISNHLYFYWYRQILGQKVEFLVSFYNNEISEKSEIFDDQFSVERPDGSNFTLKIRSTKLEDSAMYFCASSTSPDLGAFFGQGTRLTVV.

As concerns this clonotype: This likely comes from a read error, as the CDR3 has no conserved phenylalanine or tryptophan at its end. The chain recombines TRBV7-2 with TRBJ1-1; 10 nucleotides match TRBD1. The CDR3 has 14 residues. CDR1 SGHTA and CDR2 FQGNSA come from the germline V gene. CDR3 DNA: TGTGCCAACAGCTTACGACAGGGGGCCACTGAAGCTTTCCTT. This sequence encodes CANSLRQGATEAFL.